This entry lists 15 T cell receptor beta chains sequenced from one sample in a study of CD4+ T cells in melanoma. Some clones are missing from TCRdb's copy, which holds only in-frame ones; the method was immunoSEQ multiplex PCR. The sample has approximately 14,000 clones, over 55% seen once. The sequenced material came from cells from a culture (not recorded whether cultured in vitro). The receptors were gathered from a human donor with melanoma.

The chain uses TRBV11-2 and TRBJ2-1; 7 nucleotides line up with TRBD2. This CDR3 has 16 residues. The germline V gene encodes CDR1 SGHAT and CDR2 FQNNGV. The V segment lost 4 bases and the J segment 4 bases; nucleotides outside the gene matches: 10. The CDR3 loop is CASSSTRLANYNEQFF. The CDR3 DNA reads as TGTGCCAGCAGCTCTACGAGACTAGCCAATTACAATGAGCAGTTCTTC.

The genes are TRBV11-2 and TRBJ2-1; perhaps TRBD1 as D (6 bases). Trimming pared 5 bases from V and 2 bases from J, leaving 13 bases between. Germline V lookup: CDR1 SGHAT, CDR2 FQNNGV. The CDR3 covers 15 residues. The CDR3 here is CASSRGGTAYNEQFF. The CDR3 nucleotides are TGTGCCAGCAGCAGAGGGGGTACAGCCTACAATGAGCAGTTCTTC.

The sample holds one count of this clone. The chain recombines TRBV7-2 with TRBJ2-4; 7 bases are a match to TRBD2. Germline CDR1 reads SGHTA; CDR2 reads FQGNSA. The V and J ends lost 5 bases and 6 bases, in that order; junction bases with no gene match: 7. This CDR3 is built from 14 residues. CDR3 protein: CASSSTRGTNIQYF. The CDR3 DNA reads as TGTGCCAGCAGCAGTACGCGGGGGACAAACATTCAGTACTTC.

There are a few counts of this clone. The V gene is TRBV5-4, the J gene TRBJ1-2; tentatively, D is TRBD1 (5 bases). Germline V CDR1 and CDR2: SGHNT, YYREEE (reference sequence). CDR3 length equals 13 residues. Trimming pared 5 bases from V and 5 bases from J, leaving 13 bases between. The CDR3 region is CASREGRGYGYTF. The CDR3 DNA reads TGTGCCAGCAGAGAGGGGCGGGGGTATGGCTACACCTTC.

This clone was counted between two and nine times. The gene calls are TRBV30 and TRBJ2-2; no definite D call. This CDR3 contains 13 residues. In germline, CDR1 is GTSNPN, CDR2 SVGIG (reference sequence). Trimming pared 0 bases from V and 7 bases from J, leaving 9 bases between. CDR3: CAWSVRFSGELFF. The CDR3, as DNA: TGTGCCTGGAGTGTCCGGTTTAGCGGGGAGCTGTTTTTT.

V and J are TRBV19 and TRBJ1-5, with a possible D match to TRBD1 (5 bases). The CDR3 consists of 15 residues. Trimming removed 8 bases at V and 5 bases at J, with 19 bases between. Germline CDR1 LNHDA, CDR2 SQIVND (reference sequence). CDR3 in DNA: TGTGCCAGTTGTGACAGCGCCAACCTTTATCAGCCCCAGCATTTT. Amino acid sequence: CASCDSANLYQPQHF.

V usage is TRBV6-6 and J usage is TRBJ2-5, with 13 nucleotides matching TRBD2. V dropped 7 bases and J dropped 5; count of bases not matched to a gene: 7. The CDR3 sequence is 15 residues long. CDR1 is MNHNY, CDR2 SVGAGI, per germline (reference sequence). The CDR3 protein is CASKSGLAGIETQYF. CDR3 DNA sequence: TGTGCCAGCAAATCGGGACTAGCGGGGATCGAGACCCAGTACTTC.

The table lists this clone with a count of one. The V gene is TRBV15, the J gene TRBJ2-1, with TRBD1 matching over 9 bases. The CDR3 is made up of 15 amino acids. Germline V gene data show CDR1 as LNHNV and CDR2 as YYDKDF (reference sequence). The ends lost 4 bases at V and 4 bases at J; junction bases unmatched: 5. The CDR3 coding sequence is TGTGCCACCAGCATCTACAGGGGGCTTTACAATGAGCAGTTCTTC. This gives the protein CATSIYRGLYNEQFF.

The chain combines TRBV19 with TRBJ2-3; D remains ambiguous. This CDR3 spans 11 amino acids. Germline V gene lookup returns CDR1 LNHDA and CDR2 SQIVND (reference sequence). V was pared by 1 base and J by 9 bases, with 5 bases between. DNA for the CDR3: TGTGCCAGTAGTATAGGCCTGACGCAGTATTTT. Translating gives CASSIGLTQYF.

By sample fraction, this clone is medium-sized. The chain uses TRBV6-4 and TRBJ1-5; D remains ambiguous. CDR1 MRHNA and CDR2 SNTAGT come from the germline V gene. Trimming shortened V by 7 bases and J by 3 bases, and 7 bases separated the two germline ends. This CDR3 spans 12 amino acids. The CDR3 coding sequence is TGTGCCAGCACGCAGGCCAATCAGCCCCAGCATTTT. Translated, it gives CASTQANQPQHF.

By frequency in the sample, this clone is medium-sized. The same CDR3 arises from other DNA sequences in this sample as well. The genes are TRBV2 and TRBJ1-6; D not resolved. Trimming pared 9 bases from V and 7 bases from J, leaving 13 bases between. In germline, CDR1 is SNHLY, CDR2 FYNNEI. The CDR3 is 13 residues long. The CDR3 bases are TGTGCCAGTCACAGTGGGGTCAATTCACCCCTCCACTTT. This encodes CASHSGVNSPLHF.

This clone was counted a few times. The chain links TRBV5-4 to TRBJ1-2, with D possibly being TRBD1 (6 bases). Germline V CDR1 and CDR2: SGHNT, YYREEE (reference sequence). The V and J ends lost 3 bases and 4 bases respectively, with 16 bases between them. The CDR3 has 15 amino acids. In nucleotides, the CDR3 is TGTGCCAGCAGCTCCCGGGGCGACAGGAGCTATGGCTACACCTTC. It is translated as CASSSRGDRSYGYTF.

This clone appeared once. V gene TRBV5-1 combines with J gene TRBJ2-3, with 10 bases lining up with TRBD2. CDR3 size: 19 residues. Germline assignment: CDR1 SGHRS and CDR2 YFSETQ. After removal of 2 bases from V and 4 bases from J, the junction contained 16 bases not matched to a gene. Written as DNA, the CDR3 is TGCGCCAGCAGCTTCTGGGGGAGGCCTAGCGGGGGCCTGTCAGATACGCAGTATTTT. Its translation: CASSFWGRPSGGLSDTQYF.

This clone has more than one count but fewer than ten. J is TRBJ1-2 and V is TRBV6-1, with D unresolved. This CDR3 comprises 11 residues. Trimming shortened V by 6 bases and J by 6 bases, and 8 bases separated the two germline ends. Germline V gene sequence: CDR1 MNHNS, CDR2 SASEGT. The CDR3 protein is CASRLTDGYTF. Here the CDR3 DNA reads TGTGCCAGCAGGCTCACGGATGGCTACACCTTC.

This sequence joins TRBV18 and TRBJ2-7, with D possibly matching TRBD1 (6 bases). The V end lost 8 bases, the J end lost 6 bases, and 23 bases lay between the germline ends. Looked up from germline, CDR1 is KGHSH and CDR2 is LQKENI. CDR3 length equals 15 residues. CDR3 DNA: TGTGCCAGCCGGGACACAAAGACCCGTCTAGGCGAGCAGTACTTC. Amino acids: CASRDTKTRLGEQYF.